The clone carrying this TCR beta chain was found a few times. Germline-derived CDR1 and CDR2 are SGHDT and YYEEEE. V shed 0 bases and J shed 9 bases, with 4 bases lying between them. This CDR3 has 12 residues. The record originates from a study of identical twins. Each CDR3 protein is one row after TCRdb ran MiXCR on the 5' RACE reads. The profile shows 600,000 to 700,000 distinct CDR3 sequences, 21% of them singletons. This same sample was also part of a study on T cells expressing NK-cell markers. That source reports: Expanded clones of NKG2C+ T cells had an unclear HCMV specificity.

V is TRBV5-6 and J is TRBJ1-6; no definite D call. The receptor was derived from a young woman in good health. The sample consisted of PBMCs. CDR3 nucleotide sequence: TGTGCCAGCAGCTTGGTGTCTTCACCCCTCCACTTT. Its translation: CASSLVSSPLHF.